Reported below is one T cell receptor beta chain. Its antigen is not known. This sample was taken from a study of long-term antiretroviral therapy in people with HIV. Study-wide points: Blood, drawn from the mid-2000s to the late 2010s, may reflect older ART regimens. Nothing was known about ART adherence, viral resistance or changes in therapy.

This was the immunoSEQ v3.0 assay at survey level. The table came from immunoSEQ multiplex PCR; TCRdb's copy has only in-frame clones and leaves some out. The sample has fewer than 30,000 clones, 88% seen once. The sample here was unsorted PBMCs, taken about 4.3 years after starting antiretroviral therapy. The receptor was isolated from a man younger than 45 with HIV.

The CDR3 coding sequence is TGTGCCAGACGCCGGCAAACCTACGAGCAGTACTTC. Amino acid sequence: CARRRQTYEQYF. V usage is TRBV19 and J usage is TRBJ2-7; D not certain. Germline V gene data show CDR1 as LNHDA and CDR2 as SQIVND (reference sequence). The CDR3 has 12 amino acids. V dropped 9 bases and J dropped 2 bases, with 11 bases sitting between them.